This is a list of T cell receptor beta chains from one sample in a study of T cell responses to AZD1222 COVID-19 vaccine. Only in-frame clones appear in the TCRdb table, and some are missing; sequencing was by immunoSEQ multiplex PCR. The data show approximately 100,000 clones, just under 90% seen once. The material was peripheral blood, obtained on day 0 of AZD1222 vaccination. The receptors derive from an adult in good health. The CDR3 runs from the conserved cysteine through the conserved F or W. D genes are given only for firm matches. Rows may omit the clone size; those that give it use once, few, many or a size class.

TRBJ2-1 | 15 | TRBD1 | TRBV7-3 | . | CASSLGDREYNEQFF | TGTGCCAGCAGCCTGGGGGACAGGGAGTACAATGAGCAGTTCTTC
TRBJ1-2 | 15 | TRBD1 | TRBV30 | . | CAWSSLRGRAYGYTF | TGTGCCTGGAGTTCTCTCAGGGGGCGGGCTTATGGCTACACCTTC
TRBJ1-2 | 14 | . | TRBV7-2 | . | CASSLVGGNYGYTF | TGTGCCAGCAGCTTAGTTGGCGGAAACTATGGCTACACCTTC
TRBJ1-2 | 12 | . | TRBV29-1 | . | CSVDSVNYGYTF | TGCAGCGTTGATTCAGTAAACTATGGCTACACCTTC
TRBJ2-1 | 14 | TRBD2 | TRBV14 | . | CASSQSVAGGRQFF | TGTGCCAGCAGCCAGTCGGTAGCGGGGGGCCGGCAGTTCTTC
TRBJ2-3 | 14 | . | TRBV3-1/TRBV3-2 | . | CASSLRGPVDTQYF | TGTGCCAGCAGCCTTCGGGGGCCGGTAGATACGCAGTATTTT
TRBJ1-3 | 13 | . | TRBV6-5 | . | CASRQGSGNTIYF | TGTGCCAGCAGGCAGGGATCCGGAAACACCATATATTTT
TRBJ1-5 | 13 | . | TRBV12-3/TRBV12-4 | . | CASSLLGNQPQHF | TGTGCCAGCAGTTTACTGGGGAATCAGCCCCAGCATTTT
TRBJ1-5 | 15 | . | TRBV18 | . | CASSLRTDSNQPQHF | TGTGCCAGCTCATTAAGGACAGATTCCAATCAGCCCCAGCATTTT
TRBJ1-2 | 15 | . | TRBV7-2 | . | CASSLLVSVTYGYTF | TGTGCCAGCAGCTTGTTAGTATCGGTGACTTATGGCTACACCTTC
TRBJ1-3 | 16 | . | TRBV6-6 | . | CASSYSQWDSGNTIYF | TGTGCCAGCAGTTACTCTCAGTGGGACTCTGGAAACACCATATATTTT
TRBJ2-1 | 14 | TRBD1 | TRBV29-1 | . | CSVDRVRSNNEQFF | TGCAGCGTCGACAGGGTCCGGTCAAACAATGAGCAGTTCTTC
TRBJ2-1 | 17 | . | TRBV7-2 | . | CASSLYEGGPPYNEQFF | TGTGCCAGCAGCTTATACGAGGGGGGGCCCCCCTACAATGAGCAGTTCTTC
TRBJ2-1 | 17 | . | TRBV7-8 | . | CASSRRGSRVSYNEQFF | TGTGCCAGCAGCCGCCGGGGTAGTCGGGTCTCCTACAATGAGCAGTTCTTC
TRBJ1-3 | 18 | . | TRBV12-2 | once | CASRLGPRTESSGNTIYF | TGTGCAAGTCGCTTAGGGCCACGGACAGAGAGCTCTGGAAACACCATATATTTT
TRBJ1-2 | 16 | . | TRBV2 | . | CAGAGDLGGPNYGYTF | TGTGCCGGCGCGGGGGACCTCGGTGGTCCTAACTATGGCTACACCTTC
TRBJ1-1 | 14 | . | TRBV11-3 | once | CASSLNQGNTEAFF | TGTGCCAGCAGCTTAAATCAGGGGAACACTGAAGCTTTCTTT
TRBJ1-1 | 14 | . | TRBV2 | once | CASSKQTVNTEAFF | TGTGCCAGCAGCAAACAGACAGTTAACACTGAAGCTTTCTTT
TRBJ1-2 | 12 | . | TRBV12-3/TRBV12-4 | . | CASSLSPYGYTF | TGTGCCAGCAGTCTTTCCCCATATGGCTACACCTTC
TRBJ1-5 | 14 | TRBD1 | TRBV6-5 | . | CASSPRQGYQPQHF | TGTGCCAGCAGTCCTCGACAGGGCTATCAGCCCCAGCATTTT
TRBJ1-2 | 17 | . | TRBV7-8 | . | CASSLGFGRTANYGYTF | TGTGCCAGCAGCTTAGGGTTCGGACGGACAGCTAACTATGGCTACACCTTC
TRBJ1-5 | 15 | . | TRBV19 | . | CASSPGGGGNQPQHF | TGTGCCAGTAGTCCCGGGGGTGGGGGCAATCAGCCCCAGCATTTT
TRBJ1-6 | 13 | . | TRBV11-3 | . | CASSVTWGAPLHF | TGTGCCAGCAGCGTCACCTGGGGAGCACCCCTCCACTTT
TRBJ2-2 | 13 | TRBD1 | TRBV2 | . | CASSKFDRGPLFF | TGTGCCAGCAGTAAATTCGACAGGGGGCCGCTGTTTTTT